This entry is about one T cell receptor beta chain. Three rounds of nested PCR, following a modified ARM-PCR protocol, produced the TCRbeta library. TCRdb independently ran MiXCR on the multiplex PCR reads; one entry per CDR3 protein. The sample has about 68,000 distinct CDR3 sequences, just under 60% seen once. This CDR3 contains 13 residues. Trimming at V came to 7 bases and at J to 0 bases, leaving 4 bases not matched to a gene. Germline CDR1 and CDR2: DFQATT and SNEGSKA (reference sequence). This specimen belongs to a study of tumor and adjacent non-tumor tissue in lung cancer. The template was RNA from unsorted bulk tissue.

The sample consisted of lung tumor tissue. This TCR was recovered from a man over 45 with non-small cell lung cancer. The chain has TRBV20-1 and TRBJ2-7, with 9 bases that match TRBD2. CDR3 nucleotide sequence: TGCAGTGGTCTAGCGGGGAGCTCCTACGAGCAGTACTTC. This sequence encodes CSGLAGSSYEQYF.